The present T cell receptor (beta chain) was sequenced within a study of regulatory T cells in long-lasting Graves disease. Study results and limitations: Favored gene segments in persistent disease were TRBV28, TRBJ1-2 and TRBJ2-5.

As to this clonotype: Its antigen is currently unknown.

The time point denotes: newly diagnosed GD, antithyroid drugs for less than 3 months. There was RNA extracted from PBMCs, and the TCR library was made from it. According to the study, TCR beta libraries were built with iRepertoire HTBI primers and CDR3-region Arm-PCR. TCRdb independently ran MiXCR on the multiplex PCR reads; one entry per CDR3 protein. The sample carries around 400,000 distinct CDR3 sequences, roughly 15% recorded once. V was cut by 5 bases and J by 4 bases, with 12 bases left in between. Germline lookup yields CDR1 SGHRS and CDR2 YFSETQ. The CDR3 has 14 residues. Sequenced here: peripheral blood mononuclear cells (PBMCs), sampled at new diagnosis, from a patient treated with antithyroid drugs. The receptor comes from a female donor with Graves disease. The chain links TRBV5-1 to TRBJ2-2; D gene unclear. The CDR3 coding sequence is TGCGCCAGCAGAGCTGTGGGCCTCACCGGGGAGCTGTTTTTT. Its translation: CASRAVGLTGELFF.